This T cell receptor (beta chain) was captured in a study of spatial heterogeneity in lung cancer. Study overall: Detection consistently captured more beta-chain sequences than alpha-chain sequences. The mean occurrence of each unique TCR and UMI combination in raw reads exceeded 9.5.

This clonotype was seen many times. What it binds is unknown. Study-wide points: Tumors with more nonsynonymous mutations had more expanded intratumoral alpha and beta TCRs.

The sample's time point: sample taken at primary tumor resection. TCRdb reprocessed the 5' RACE reads via MiXCR and lists one record per CDR3 protein. The table lists about 30,000 distinct CDR3 sequences, around 7.5% of them singletons. Germline assignment: CDR1 WNHNN and CDR2 SYGVQD (reference sequence). The CDR3 runs 15 residues. The V and J ends lost 11 bases and 5 bases respectively, with 21 bases between them. This chain links TRBV10-1 with TRBJ2-2; tentatively, D is TRBD1 (5 bases). The sequence was collected from a male donor with early-stage non-small cell lung cancer. The sample consisted of lung tumor tissue, taken at surgery. CDR3 residues: CAGRPCWTKTGELFF. CDR3 nucleotides: TGCGCCGGCCGCCCTTGCTGGACAAAGACCGGGGAGCTGTTTTTT.